One and the same sample provided the 27 T cell receptor beta chains below, sequenced in a study of OX40 agonist ivuxolimab in advanced cancers. Repertoires were generated with immunoSEQ multiplex PCR, while TCRdb's copy carries only in-frame clones and drops some. This repertoire shows some 80,000 clones, about 88% found once; its top ten account for 0.72%. This specimen was CD4+ or CD8+ T cells sorted from blood, taken in a trial of the OX40 agonist ivuxolimab. The source of these receptors is an adult with an advanced solid tumor such as melanoma, head and neck, liver or kidney cancer.

The gene calls are TRBV6-6 and TRBJ1-6, with 7 bases matching TRBD1. The V and J ends lost 5 bases and 8 bases, in that order; junction bases with no gene match: 9. Germline V lookup: CDR1 MNHNY, CDR2 SVGAGI (reference sequence). The CDR3 is 15 residues long. CDR3 amino acids: CASSKIRDRDSPLHF. CDR3 DNA sequence: TGTGCCAGCAGTAAAATCCGGGACAGAGATTCACCCCTCCACTTT.

The chain is built from TRBV6-5 and TRBJ1-1, with 7 bases fitting TRBD1. V shed 5 bases and J 11 bases; nucleotides not matched to a gene: 8. Germline CDR1 MNHEY, CDR2 SVGAGI. The length of the CDR3 is 12 residues. CDR3 DNA sequence: TGTGCCAGCAGTGCCAGGACAGGTGGGGCTTTCTTT. Translating it yields CASSARTGGAFF.

The chain combines TRBV2 with TRBJ1-3, with TRBD1 identical over 9 bases. Germline-derived CDR1 and CDR2 are SNHLY and FYNNEI. CDR3 size: 16 residues. The V gene end was trimmed by 3 bases and the J gene end by 3 bases; junction bases not matched to a gene: 6. The CDR3 DNA sequence: TGTGCCAGCAGTGATGGACAGGGGAGACGTGGAAACACCATATATTTT. It codes for CASSDGQGRRGNTIYF.

This chain uses TRBV18 with TRBJ2-7; 8 nucleotides agree with TRBD1. Germline V CDR1 and CDR2: KGHSH, LQKENI. The CDR3 covers 15 residues. The trim removed 3 bases at V and 5 bases at J, leaving 9 bases unmatched. The CDR3 protein is CASSPNGQGGNEQYF. The CDR3 nucleotides are TGTGCCAGCTCACCTAATGGACAGGGTGGTAACGAGCAGTACTTC. Filled out from reference TRBV18 and TRBJ2-7, the complete variable domain reads NAGVMQNPRHLVRRRGQEARLRCSPMKGHSHVYWYRQLPEEGLKFMVYLQKENIIDESGMPKERFSAEFPKEGPSILRIQQVVRGDSAAYFCASSPNGQGGNEQYFGPGTRLTVT.

The chain couples TRBV5-6 to TRBJ2-3, with D possibly being TRBD1 (5 bases). Between the trimmed V and J ends, which lost 0 bases and 0 bases, there was a span of 11 bases. This CDR3 is 16 amino acids long. CDR1 is SGHDT and CDR2 is YYEEEE in the germline V gene. The CDR3 DNA reads TGTGCCAGCAGCTTGGAAGGGGTAAGGAGCACAGATACGCAGTATTTT. Translated, it gives CASSLEGVRSTDTQYF.

The rearrangement uses TRBV19 and TRBJ1-5; D is uncertain. Germline values: CDR1 LNHDA, CDR2 SQIVND (reference sequence). The CDR3 length is 17 residues. V was pared by 3 bases and J by 1 base, with 16 bases between. The DNA for the CDR3 is TGTGCCAGTAGTATCCAACCCCCAGGAGTGAGCAATCAGCCCCAGCATTTT. Protein product: CASSIQPPGVSNQPQHF.

V is TRBV14 and J is TRBJ2-1; D tentatively fits TRBD1 or TRBD2 (6 bases each). Germline V gene sequence: CDR1 SGHDN, CDR2 FVKESK. The CDR3 consists of 15 residues. V lost 0 bases and J 7 bases, leaving 13 bases between the germline ends. The CDR3 sequence is CASSQDVRGRNEQFF. CDR3 coding DNA: TGTGCCAGCAGCCAAGATGTGAGGGGGAGGAATGAGCAGTTCTTC.

The CDR3 DNA reads TGTGCCAGCAGCTTCCCAACTCATCCCACAGATACGCAGTATTTT. This gives the protein CASSFPTHPTDTQYF. The chain has TRBV5-4 and TRBJ2-3; D gene uncertain. Germline assignment: CDR1 SGHNT and CDR2 YYREEE (reference sequence). V shed 2 bases and J shed 2 bases, with 12 bases lying between them. This CDR3 is built from 15 residues.

The gene calls are TRBV6-5 and TRBJ2-7; TRBD2 matches 12 bases. This CDR3 contains 15 residues. Germline CDR1 is MNHEY and CDR2 is SVGAGI. With V trimmed by 8 bases and J by 2 bases, 7 bases remained unmatched. CDR3 DNA sequence: TGTGCCAGCCGCAGACTAGCGGGAGTGGCCTACGAGCAGTACTTC. Protein product: CASRRLAGVAYEQYF.

The rearrangement uses TRBV29-1 and TRBJ1-2; possibly TRBD1 for D (6 bases). The CDR3 has 14 amino acids. Germline V gives CDR1 SQVTM, CDR2 ANQGSEA. The V and J ends lost 3 bases and 8 bases respectively, with 19 bases between them. The CDR3 loop reads CSVENLQGGRGYTF. The CDR3 coding sequence is TGCAGCGTTGAGAACCTACAGGGAGGACGGGGCTACACCTTC.

The rearrangement links TRBV29-1 to TRBJ2-3; D possibly uses TRBD1 or TRBD2 (5 bases each). CDR1 and CDR2 from the germline V gene are SQVTM and ANQGSEA. The germline V and J ends were trimmed by 4 bases and 1 base, with 9 bases remaining between them. CDR3 length equals 13 residues. CDR3 loop: CSVALGGTDTQYF. In DNA, the CDR3 is TGCAGCGTTGCTTTGGGGGGCACAGATACGCAGTATTTT.

The chain has TRBV9 and TRBJ2-1; D ambiguous. Trimming left V 1 base short and J 5 bases short, with 10 bases between. The CDR3 has 14 residues. Looked up from germline, CDR1 is SGDLS and CDR2 is YYNGEE. The CDR3 nucleotides read TGTGCCAGCAGCGTATTCGTCGGAAACAATGAGCAGTTCTTC. Amino acids: CASSVFVGNNEQFF.

This chain links TRBV5-4 with TRBJ1-2, with D uncertain. CDR1 is SGHNT, CDR2 YYREEE, per germline (reference sequence). Trimming took off 0 bases at V and 5 bases at J, with 11 bases between the two ends. The CDR3 runs 14 residues. For the CDR3, the DNA is TGTGCCAGCAGCTTGGATCCGAAGGGATATGGCTACACCTTC. Its protein is CASSLDPKGYGYTF.

The chain recombines TRBV7-9 with TRBJ1-5; D not certain. Trimming stripped 1 base from V and 7 bases from J, with 11 bases between. Germline assignment: CDR1 SEHNR and CDR2 FQNEAQ (reference sequence). The CDR3 covers 14 residues. This CDR3 reads CASSLDGPTQPQHF. CDR3 coding DNA: TGTGCCAGCAGCTTAGACGGTCCTACACAGCCCCAGCATTTT.

The chain joins TRBV7-2 to TRBJ2-7; 9 nucleotides align to TRBD1. CDR3 length: 16 amino acids. Germline-derived CDR1 and CDR2 are SGHTA and FQGNSA. With V trimmed by 1 base and J by 2 bases, 6 bases remained unmatched. The DNA of the CDR3 is TGTGCCAGCAGCTTAGTAGGGACAGGGATGCCCTACGAGCAGTACTTC. Its translation: CASSLVGTGMPYEQYF.

For the CDR3, the DNA is TGCGCCAGCAGTGGTAGCGGGAGGTTGAAGCAGTTCTTC. This translates into CASSGSGRLKQFF. This sequence joins TRBV10-1 and TRBJ2-1, with 10 bases matching TRBD2. V was clipped by 4 bases and J by 11 bases; unmatched bases: 5. The CDR3 totals 13 residues. CDR1 WNHNN and CDR2 SYGVQD come from the germline V gene (reference sequence).

This clone was seen only once. The chain recombines TRBV5-1 with TRBJ2-7; D might be TRBD1 (6 bases). The CDR3 runs to 12 residues. In germline, CDR1 is SGHRS, CDR2 YFSETQ. The V gene lost 2 bases and the J gene lost 4 bases, with 7 bases spanning the gap. The CDR3 protein is CASSLDRYEQYF. The CDR3 DNA reads TGCGCCAGCAGCTTAGACAGGTACGAGCAGTACTTC.

The CDR3 here is CATSRDLEGRFF. In DNA form, the CDR3 reads TGTGCCACCAGCAGAGATCTAGAGGGCCGCTTCTTC. The chain employs TRBV15 and TRBJ2-1, with D possibly TRBD2 on 5 matching bases. Germline V gene data show CDR1 as LNHNV and CDR2 as YYDKDF (reference sequence). The CDR3 is 12 residues long. V lost 0 bases, J lost 16 bases, and 13 bases lay in between. The full variable domain, completed using reference TRBV15 and TRBJ2-1, is DAMVIQNPRYQVTQFGKPVTLSCSQTLNHNVMYWYQQKSSQAPKLLFHYYDKDFNNEADTPDNFQSRRPNTSFCFLDIRSPGLGDTAMYLCATSRDLEGRFFGPGTRLTVL.

The chain employs TRBV7-2 and TRBJ1-2; TRBD1 might be the D (6 bases). Germline V lookup: CDR1 SGHTA, CDR2 FQGNSA. The germline V and J ends were trimmed by 5 bases and 6 bases, with 19 bases remaining between them. This CDR3 has 15 amino acids. CDR3 coding DNA: TGTGCCAGCAGCCTCGGGGGGGGCTTAACGGATGGCTACACCTTC. Translating it yields CASSLGGGLTDGYTF.

The chain is built from TRBV19 and TRBJ1-5, with 7 bases fitting TRBD1. Germline values: CDR1 LNHDA, CDR2 SQIVND (reference sequence). V was clipped by 5 bases and J by 4 bases; unmatched bases: 8. This CDR3 has 15 amino acids. The CDR3 reads CASSSTGTENQPQHF. The CDR3 region has the DNA TGTGCCAGTAGTTCAACCGGGACAGAGAATCAGCCCCAGCATTTT.

The V gene is TRBV18, the J gene TRBJ2-7; possibly TRBD1 for D (6 bases). Germline CDR1 is KGHSH and CDR2 is LQKENI. Trimming took 3 bases from V and 3 from J, leaving 12 bases between them. The CDR3 spans 14 residues. Here the CDR3 DNA reads TGTGCCAGCTCACCCAGCGGACAGCTCTACGAGCAGTACTTC. Protein: CASSPSGQLYEQYF.

The chain couples TRBV6-1 to TRBJ1-1; tentatively, D is TRBD1 (6 bases). This CDR3 contains 14 residues. Germline values: CDR1 MNHNS, CDR2 SASEGT. V dropped 5 bases and J dropped 1 base, with 11 bases sitting between them. As DNA, the CDR3 is TGTGCCAGCAGTACGCCGGGACAGAACACTGAAGCTTTCTTT. As protein: CASSTPGQNTEAFF.

The chain recombines TRBV11-2 with TRBJ2-1; 11 positions agree with TRBD1. V lost 4 bases and J lost 4; bases outside the gene matches: 3. There are 15 residues in the CDR3. CDR1 is SGHAT and CDR2 is FQNNGV in the germline V gene. The CDR3 region is CASSSGTGGYNEQFF. CDR3 DNA sequence: TGTGCCAGCAGCTCGGGGACAGGGGGGTACAATGAGCAGTTCTTC.

This clone showed up just once. The genes are TRBV27 and TRBJ2-7; TRBD1 aligns across 8 bases. With 2 bases clipped from V and 6 bases from J, the junction kept 6 bases outside the gene matches. Looked up from germline, CDR1 is MNHEY and CDR2 is SMNVEV (reference sequence). The CDR3 sequence is 14 residues long. The CDR3 nucleotides are TGTGCCAGCAGTTTACGGACAGGGCCCTCCGAGCAGTACTTC. This codes for CASSLRTGPSEQYF.

The V and J genes are TRBV6-1 and TRBJ2-2; maybe TRBD2 (6 bases). This CDR3 contains 15 residues. Trimming shortened V by 8 bases and J by 0 bases, and 13 bases separated the two germline ends. Germline CDR1 reads MNHNS; CDR2 reads SASEGT. CDR3 loop: CASARDFANTGELFF. The DNA of the CDR3 is TGTGCCAGCGCAAGGGACTTCGCGAACACCGGGGAGCTGTTTTTT.

V is TRBV10-3 and J is TRBJ2-1, with 10 bases lining up with TRBD2. V lost 8 bases, J lost 8 bases, and 9 bases stayed unmatched. This CDR3 has 14 residues. Germline lookup yields CDR1 ENHRY and CDR2 SYGVKD. The CDR3 DNA is TGTGCCATCGCGGGGGCTAGCGGGAGAGATGAGCAGTTCTTC. Encoded protein: CAIAGASGRDEQFF.

The table lists this clone with a count of one. J is TRBJ2-5 and V is TRBV20-1; no definite D call. V was cut by 5 bases and J by 1 base, with 5 bases left in between. Germline CDR1 reads DFQATT; CDR2 reads SNEGSKA (reference sequence). This CDR3 is built from 11 residues. The CDR3 is CSALGQETQYF. The CDR3 DNA is TGCAGTGCTCTGGGCCAAGAGACCCAGTACTTC.